The clone carrying this T cell receptor beta chain was counted ten times or more. The sample is drawn from a study of chronic HIV infection and antiretroviral therapy. CDR3 length: 15 residues. CDR1 and CDR2 (germline): MNHEY, SVGEGT. V was clipped by 5 bases and J by 8 bases; unmatched bases: 10. TCRdb fed the 5' RACE reads into MiXCR, producing one record per CDR3 protein. The sample records around 30,000 distinct CDR3 sequences, 7% to 10% being singletons. The receptor was derived from an adult who had HIV and had not received antiretroviral therapy, or was an uninfected healthy control (not recorded which). V gene TRBV6-2 or TRBV6-3 combines with J gene TRBJ2-1, with 9 bases identical to TRBD2. The sequenced sample consisted of peripheral blood. Here the CDR3 reads CASSKLGGRVYEQFF. DNA for the CDR3: TGTGCCAGCAGTAAATTAGGCGGGAGGGTGTATGAGCAGTTCTTC.